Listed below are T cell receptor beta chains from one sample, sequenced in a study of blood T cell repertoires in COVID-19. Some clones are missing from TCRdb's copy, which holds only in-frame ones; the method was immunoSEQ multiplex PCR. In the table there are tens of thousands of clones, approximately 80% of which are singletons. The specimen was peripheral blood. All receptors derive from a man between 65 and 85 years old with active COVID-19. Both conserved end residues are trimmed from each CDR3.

ASSARQGGNTGELF	TRBJ2-2	TRBV9
SVGDQATNEKLF	TRBJ1-4	TRBV29-1
ASSHVTGTGLYNEQF	TRBJ2-1	TRBV4-1
ASSEEPNTGELF	TRBJ2-2	TRBV5-1
ASSLEVRVAEAF	TRBJ1-1	TRBV11-2
ASSQQTGDSPLH	TRBJ1-6	TRBV3-1/TRBV3-2
ASSFIAATRTDTQY	TRBJ2-3	TRBV5-1
ASSPTSGYTGELF	TRBJ2-2	TRBV5-1
ASSLGQNTEAF	TRBJ1-1	TRBV7-3
ASRETGHSYEQY	TRBJ2-7	TRBV27
AGRGAGNSPLH	TRBJ1-6	TRBV19
ASSQGQGWVTEAF	TRBJ1-1	TRBV6-5
ASSFSRPGQGNTIY	TRBJ1-3	TRBV5-1
ASSAERGALSEQY	TRBJ2-7	TRBV2
ASSLLPGKYGYT	TRBJ1-2	TRBV5-1
ASSLAASSGLDTQY	TRBJ2-3	TRBV7-8
ASSPSGTSGGMAYNEQF	TRBJ2-1	TRBV27
AWSVNRGLSTEAF	TRBJ1-1	TRBV30
ASSGQGTRGYT	TRBJ1-2	TRBV18
ASSWDREGYT	TRBJ1-2	TRBV5-8
ATSDSPASGATDTQY	TRBJ2-3	TRBV24-1
SVTGKGGTDTQY	TRBJ2-3	TRBV29-1
ASSLQGASGELF	TRBJ2-2	TRBV6-6
ASSPWEGNTGELF	TRBJ2-2	TRBV7-7
ASSAPPGTGARGELF	TRBJ2-2	TRBV9
ASSSYPDEQY	TRBJ2-7	TRBV28
ASSLATRGITLGTDTQY	TRBJ2-3	TRBV5-1
ASSFEPLGGRMFRDEQF	TRBJ2-1	TRBV28
ASSLTSPGTDTQY	TRBJ2-3	TRBV11-2
AWREKDRGHGYT	TRBJ1-2	TRBV30
ASSFGGFEGDTQY	TRBJ2-3	TRBV7-2
ASSSTSSTDTQY	TRBJ2-3	TRBV5-6
ASSYDRNHYEQY	-	TRBV6-5
ASSESLAGVRETQY	TRBJ2-5	TRBV10-2
ASSQRRVVETQY	TRBJ2-5	TRBV3-1/TRBV3-2
ASSGQGAFGYT	TRBJ1-2	TRBV3-1/TRBV3-2
SVAGQGSNEQF	TRBJ2-1	TRBV29-1
ASSSYPGLAGGPSDTQY	TRBJ2-3	TRBV28
ASSLDAGGRYIQY	TRBJ2-4	TRBV7-2
ASAPIVITYNEQF	TRBJ2-1	TRBV5-5
ASSLEASGPNTGELF	TRBJ2-2	TRBV5-1
ASSEDFADEQY	TRBJ2-7	TRBV6-1
ASSGQRYNEQF	TRBJ2-1	TRBV7-2
ASSRRGGSRGLNEQF	TRBJ2-1	TRBV19
ASSPDRLAGGVGIQY	TRBJ2-4	TRBV7-9
ASSRTNSPLH	TRBJ1-6	TRBV18
ATSRGGRARVLNGYT	TRBJ1-2	TRBV15